This T cell receptor beta chain was observed in a study of early T cells in non-severe SARS-CoV-2 infection. In its sample, this clonotype was seen a few times. Separate cDNA molecules each had unique molecular identifiers attached to them. MiXCR, run by TCRdb on the 5' RACE reads, gives a single entry per CDR3 protein. The table includes 63,000 or so distinct CDR3 sequences, around 11% detected once. V lost 0 bases and J lost 7, with 9 bases in between. The CDR3 has 13 residues. Germline loops: CDR1 GTSNPN, CDR2 SVGIG (reference sequence). The chain carries TRBV30 and TRBJ2-2; D call uncertain. Specimen: whole blood. This TCR was recovered from an adult who was a healthcare worker with PCR-confirmed SARS-CoV-2 infection or an uninfected control (not recorded which). The CDR3 coding sequence is TGTGCCTGGAGTGTAATTCTTCGCGGGGAGCTGTTTTTT. As protein: CAWSVILRGELFF. The full variable domain, completed using reference TRBV30 and TRBJ2-2, is SQTIHQWPATLVQPVGSPLSLECTVEGTSNPNLYWYRQAAGRGLQLLFYSVGIGQISSEVPQNLSASRPQDRQFILSSKKLLLSDSGFYLCAWSVILRGELFFGEGSRLTVL.